The present TCR beta chain was sequenced within a study of OX40 agonist ivuxolimab in advanced cancers. Looked up from germline, CDR1 is SGDLS and CDR2 is YYNGEE. This CDR3 has 19 residues. V was clipped by 0 bases and J by 6 bases, with 27 bases between them. This table comes from immunoSEQ multiplex PCR, and its TCRdb copy is limited to in-frame clones, with some not included. Of around 64,000 clones listed, around 88% were seen once; the top ten hold over 0.6%. This clone came up once. This sequence joins TRBV9 and TRBJ1-1; unclear D gene. This sample comprised CD4+ or CD8+ T cells sorted from blood, obtained in a trial of the OX40 agonist ivuxolimab. This TCR was recovered from an adult with an advanced solid tumor such as melanoma, head and neck, liver or kidney cancer. Here the CDR3 reads CASSVEGGKGRLLGAEAFF. For the CDR3, the DNA is TGTGCCAGCAGCGTAGAAGGTGGGAAGGGTAGGTTACTGGGCGCTGAAGCTTTCTTT.